These 10 T cell receptor beta chains originate from one sample sequenced in a study of cytomegalovirus exposure and HLA in healthy donors. The PCR used 60 Vbeta and 13 Jbeta primers. Sequenced by immunoSEQ multiplex PCR; TCRdb stores in-frame clones only, minus some. The repertoire holds 100,000 to 150,000 clones, around three quarters seen once, with 1% in the top ten. The sample comprised PBMCs. These receptors were obtained from a man in his forties in good health and CMV-seronegative.

The J gene is TRBJ1-1, the V gene TRBV19, with TRBD1 matching over 10 bases. Germline assignment: CDR1 LNHDA and CDR2 SQIVND (reference sequence). CDR3 length: 15 residues. The junction had 3 bases not matched to a gene; V was cut back by 4 bases and J by 1 base. The CDR3 loop reads CASSTRDRGNTEAFF. The CDR3 region has the DNA TGTGCCAGTAGTACCCGGGACAGGGGGAACACTGAAGCTTTCTTT.

The chain couples TRBV28 to TRBJ2-7; possibly TRBD1 for D (5 bases). Trimming stripped 6 bases from V and 0 bases from J, with 9 bases between. Germline lookup yields CDR1 MDHEN and CDR2 SYDVKM. This CDR3 has 13 residues. The CDR3 region has the DNA TGTGCCAGCAGGCCCACAGGCTCCTACGAGCAGTACTTC. As protein: CASRPTGSYEQYF.

This clone has more than one count but fewer than ten. V and J are TRBV10-3 and TRBJ2-7; possibly TRBD2 for D (7 bases). Trimming stripped 0 bases from V and 4 bases from J, with 13 bases between. Germline CDR1 ENHRY, CDR2 SYGVKD. This CDR3 is built from 15 residues. Here the CDR3 DNA reads TGTGCCATCAGTGAGTCAGGGGGGGCGCGGTACGAGCAGTACTTC. Protein: CAISESGGARYEQYF.

This chain joins TRBV9 and TRBJ1-2, with a weak D call TRBD1 (6 bases). The CDR3 spans 14 residues. V was clipped by 1 base and J by 3 bases, with 10 bases between them. In germline, CDR1 is SGDLS, CDR2 YYNGEE. CDR3 amino acids: CASSVMGADYGYTF. The CDR3 DNA is TGTGCCAGCAGCGTAATGGGGGCAGACTATGGCTACACCTTC.

This chain's CDR3 is CASSPNPQGTHQPQHF. The CDR3 region has the DNA TGCGCCAGCAGCCCAAACCCACAGGGGACTCATCAGCCCCAGCATTTT. V and J are TRBV5-1 and TRBJ1-5, with 7 bases matching TRBD1. V trimming: 4 bases; J trimming: 5 bases; junction bases outside the gene matches: 12. CDR3 length: 16 residues. CDR1 is SGHRS, CDR2 YFSETQ, per germline.

The rearrangement uses TRBV30 and TRBJ2-7, with TRBD2 matching 8 bases. This CDR3 contains 12 residues. Germline CDR1 is GTSNPN and CDR2 is SVGIG (reference sequence). CDR3 amino acids: CGAGSGTYEQYF. The CDR3 region has the DNA TGTGGCGCGGGTAGCGGGACCTACGAGCAGTACTTC.

This clone was seen a handful of times. The chain has TRBV6-5 and TRBJ1-3; possibly TRBD1 for D (5 bases). V was cut by 7 bases and J by 3 bases, with 10 bases left in between. From germline, CDR1 is MNHEY and CDR2 SVGAGI. There are 13 residues in the CDR3. The CDR3 bases are TGTGCCAGCACAAGGGGTCGTGGAAACACCATATATTTT. Protein: CASTRGRGNTIYF.

This clone was detected a few times. The V gene is TRBV29-1, the J gene TRBJ2-3; a possible D gene is TRBD2 (5 bases). There are 14 residues in the CDR3. The germline V gene encodes CDR1 SQVTM and CDR2 ANQGSEA. Trimming took 7 bases from V and 0 from J, leaving 14 bases between them. The chain's CDR3 is CSALDSTSTDTQYF. DNA for the CDR3: TGCAGCGCCCTGGACTCAACTAGCACAGATACGCAGTATTTT.

The chain has TRBV7-2 and TRBJ2-2, with D tentatively TRBD2 (6 bases). This CDR3 region has 14 residues. Trimming stripped 4 bases from V and 6 bases from J, with 12 bases between. From germline, CDR1 is SGHTA and CDR2 FQGNSA. The CDR3 region has the DNA TGTGCCAGCAGCTGGCGGTGGGGGGCCGGGGAGCTGTTTTTT. Translated, it gives CASSWRWGAGELFF. The complete variable domain, with remaining parts taken from reference TRBV7-2 and TRBJ2-2, reads GAGVSQSPSNKVTEKGKDVELRCDPISGHTALYWYRQSLGQGLEFLIYFQGNSAPDKSGLPSDRFSAERTGGSVSTLTIQRTQQEDSAVYLCASSWRWGAGELFFGEGSRLTVL.

The chain combines TRBV5-1 with TRBJ2-5, with 10 bases matching TRBD1. The last part of the DNA fits TRBJ2-7 better; the J call may be wrong. CDR1 SGHRS and CDR2 YFSETQ come from the germline V gene. This CDR3 spans 14 amino acids. The DNA of the CDR3 is TGCGCCAGCAGCTTCGGACAGGGGGGCTACGAGCAGTACTTC. Translating gives CASSFGQGGYEQYF.